In its sample, the clone carrying this T cell receptor (beta chain) was seen many times. Its target is not known. MiXCR, run by TCRdb on the 5' RACE reads, gives a single entry per CDR3 protein. The data show roughly 250,000 distinct CDR3 sequences, with 6% to 8% seen just once and around 5.4% held by the top ten. This entry belongs to a study of identical twins. Broader study findings: Conclusions were based on cross-sectional statistical analysis, without following the same donors. Within cord blood, abundant beta clonotypes carried fewer insertions, but memory repertoires showed no such trend.

The V end was cut by 1 base, the J end by 8 bases, with 6 bases between. This CDR3 spans 12 amino acids. The germline CDR1 and CDR2 sequences are MGHDK and SYGVNS. The same data also contributed to another study, on yellow fever vaccine responses in identical twins.

Specimen: CD8+ T cells sorted from blood. The chain has TRBV25-1 and TRBJ2-1; D gene uncertain. The sequence came from a woman between 18 and 29 years old in good health. CDR3 sequence (DNA): TGTGCCAGCAGTGAATCGTTCTATGAGCAGTTCTTC. It translates to CASSESFYEQFF.